This T cell receptor (beta chain) was documented in a study of blood T cells in healthy people across ages. Study observations and caveats: Possibly confounding the expanded clonotype changes was the fact that donor CMV status was unknown.

It was with a sample-barcoded 5' primer and a J-beta primer mix that a second PCR of roughly 7 to 12 cycles was run. TCRdb re-derived calls from the 5' RACE reads in MiXCR, one entry per CDR3 protein. The profile shows around 1.5 million distinct CDR3 sequences, almost 35% of them singletons. CDR3 length: 13 residues. The germline V gene has CDR1 SNHLY and CDR2 FYNNEI. V lost 5 bases to trimming and J lost 1 base; unmatched junction nucleotides: 1. A remark on this clonotype: Its target is unknown. A much larger clone sits a single nucleotide away, making a read error possible. Since the CDR3 does not end with the conserved phenylalanine or tryptophan, this likely comes from a read error.

The sample taken for sequencing was blood. This TCR was recovered from a young woman in good health. J is TRBJ1-1 and V is TRBV2; TRBD1 aligns across 7 bases. CDR3 coding DNA: TGTGCCAGCAGTAACAGGGGGAACACTGAAGCTTTCTCT. This codes for CASSNRGNTEAFS.